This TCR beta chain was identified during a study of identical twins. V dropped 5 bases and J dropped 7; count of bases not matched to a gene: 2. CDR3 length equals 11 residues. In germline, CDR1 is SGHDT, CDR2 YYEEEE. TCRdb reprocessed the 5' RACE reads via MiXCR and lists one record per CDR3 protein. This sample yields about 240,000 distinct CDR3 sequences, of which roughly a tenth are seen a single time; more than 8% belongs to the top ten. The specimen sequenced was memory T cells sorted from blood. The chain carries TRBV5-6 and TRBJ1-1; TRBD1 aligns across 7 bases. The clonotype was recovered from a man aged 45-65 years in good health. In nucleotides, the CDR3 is TGTGCCAGCAGTTGGGACAGTGAAGCTTTCTTT. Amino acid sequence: CASSWDSEAFF.